A single sample gave rise to the 14 T cell receptor beta chains below, sequenced in a study of T cells in Graves' hyperthyroidism and ophthalmopathy. TCR beta CDR3 sequences were amplified from RNA transcripts. The HTBI primer set drove a first-round RT-PCR of the TCR CDR3. TCRdb re-derived calls from the multiplex PCR reads in MiXCR, one entry per CDR3 protein. The repertoire holds 250,000 or so distinct CDR3 sequences, 13% to 15% seen once, with under 35% in the top ten. The specimen sequenced was blood. These receptors were obtained from a woman in her forties or fifties with Graves' hyperthyroidism that later progressed to Graves' ophthalmopathy.

The chain is built from TRBV27 and TRBJ2-1, with 9 bases lining up with TRBD1. Per germline, CDR1 MNHEY and CDR2 SMNVEV (reference sequence). J lost 7 bases, V lost 3 bases, and 7 bases had no gene match. This CDR3 is built from 15 residues. CDR3 nucleotide sequence: TGTGCCAGCAGTTTTTTGGGACAGGGTGGAAATGAGCAGTTCTTC. Translating gives CASSFLGQGGNEQFF.

In this sample, this clonotype turned up many times. This CDR3 is CASSLRQGRTGELFF. CDR3 coding DNA: TGTGCCAGCAGTCTCCGACAGGGGAGAACCGGGGAGCTGTTTTTT. V and J are TRBV12-3 or TRBV12-4 and TRBJ2-2, with 8 nucleotides matching TRBD1. The V gene end was trimmed by 5 bases and the J gene end by 5 bases; junction bases not matched to a gene: 7. CDR3 length: 15 amino acids.

This clonotype was detected ten times or more. The chain uses TRBV7-2 and TRBJ2-5, with D hard to call. Looked up from germline, CDR1 is SGHTA and CDR2 is FQGNSA. The V end lost 5 bases, the J end lost 2 bases, and 9 bases lay between the germline ends. This CDR3 region has 13 residues. The CDR3 spells CASSPGGQETQYF. CDR3 DNA: TGTGCCAGCAGCCCCGGTGGACAAGAGACCCAGTACTTC.

The table lists this clonotype with many counts. The chain recombines TRBV15 with TRBJ2-6; D remains ambiguous. The CDR3 runs to 17 residues. Germline assignment: CDR1 LNHNV and CDR2 YYDKDF (reference sequence). V was cut by 0 bases and J by 0 bases, with 9 bases left in between. The CDR3 is CATSREASTSGANVLTF. CDR3 in DNA: TGTGCCACCAGCAGAGAGGCCTCAACCTCTGGGGCCAACGTCCTGACTTTC.

At least ten counts were recorded for this clonotype. The chain has TRBV6-1 and TRBJ2-3; the match to TRBD2 covers 9 bases. CDR3 length: 14 amino acids. Trimming removed 8 bases from V and 1 base from J; junction bases left unmatched: 4. Germline V CDR1 and CDR2: MNHNS, SASEGT. This CDR3 is CASGTSRRTDTQYF. CDR3 coding DNA: TGTGCCAGCGGGACTAGCAGGCGCACAGATACGCAGTATTTT.

This clonotype was observed at least ten times. The chain has TRBV5-1 and TRBJ2-3; perhaps TRBD1 as D (6 bases). The germline CDR1 and CDR2 sequences are SGHRS and YFSETQ. CDR3 length equals 16 residues. V lost 0 bases and J lost 0, with 11 bases in between. In DNA form, the CDR3 reads TGCGCCAGCAGCTTGGTGGGGCAGGGGAGCACAGATACGCAGTATTTT. Protein sequence: CASSLVGQGSTDTQYF.

The chain recombines TRBV13 with TRBJ2-7, with a weak D call TRBD1 (6 bases). The CDR3 contains 14 residues. Trimming pared 5 bases from V and 6 bases from J, leaving 17 bases between. Per the germline V gene, CDR1 is PRHDT and CDR2 is FYEKMQ (reference sequence). The CDR3 protein is CASSPPYDRSEQYF. The CDR3, as DNA: TGTGCCAGCAGCCCGCCCTATGACAGGTCCGAGCAGTACTTC.

This clonotype showed up many times. The chain is built from TRBV3-1 and TRBJ2-1; 9 bases fit TRBD2. This CDR3 contains 14 residues. Germline assignment: CDR1 LGHDT and CDR2 YNNKEL (reference sequence). V lost 4 bases to trimming and J lost 5 bases; unmatched junction nucleotides: 3. The CDR3 sequence: CASSRRTSDNEQFF. As DNA, the CDR3 is TGTGCCAGCAGCCGCCGGACTAGCGACAATGAGCAGTTCTTC.

This clonotype came up many times. The chain links TRBV3-1 to TRBJ2-5, with D unclear. Germline V gives CDR1 LGHDT, CDR2 YNNKEL (reference sequence). Trimming took 3 bases from V and 5 from J, leaving 16 bases between them. The CDR3 contains 15 residues. DNA of the CDR3: TGTGCCAGCAGCCACGGAATCCTCGAGGCGGAGACCCAGTACTTC. Its translation: CASSHGILEAETQYF.

This chain joins TRBV20-1 and TRBJ2-7; weak D call: TRBD2 (5 bases). CDR3 length: 12 amino acids. Germline values: CDR1 DFQATT, CDR2 SNEGSKA (reference sequence). CDR3 sequence reads: CMTLFGSYEQYF. The CDR3 DNA sequence: TGCATGACCCTTTTTGGGAGCTACGAGCAGTACTTC.

Ten or more counts support this clonotype. This chain joins TRBV27 and TRBJ2-7, with 8 bases aligning to TRBD1. The germline V gene encodes CDR1 MNHEY and CDR2 SMNVEV (reference sequence). The CDR3 runs to 15 residues. V was clipped by 5 bases and J by 2 bases; unmatched bases: 8. CDR3 DNA sequence: TGTGCCAGCAGTCCCCCCCGGACAGGGCCCTACGAGCAGTACTTC. It is translated as CASSPPRTGPYEQYF.

In this sample, this clonotype turned up a few times. One base away lies a much larger clone, so this may be a sequencing read error. This rearrangement joins TRBV2 to TRBJ1-5; TRBD1 might be the D (5 bases). The CDR3 contains 13 residues. The V end lost 2 bases, the J end lost 7 bases, and 9 bases lay between the germline ends. The germline V gene has CDR1 SNHLY and CDR2 FYNNEI. The CDR3 sequence: CASSEQGGQPQHF. The DNA of the CDR3 is TGTGCCAGCAGTGAACAGGGAGGACAGCCCCAGCATTTT. The variable domain in full, with the rest retrieved from reference TRBV2 and TRBJ1-5, is EPEVTQTPSHQVTQMGQEVILRCVPISNHLYFYWYRQILGQKVEFLVSFYNNEISEKSEIFDDQFSVERPDGSNFTLKIRSTKLEDSAMYFCASSEQGGQPQHFGDGTRLSIL.

This chain connects TRBV2 to TRBJ2-7; 13 bases match TRBD2. The CDR3 is 16 residues long. CDR1 SNHLY and CDR2 FYNNEI come from the germline V gene. V was clipped by 8 bases and J by 0 bases; unmatched bases: 7. In DNA form, the CDR3 reads TGTGCCAGCGGACTAGCGGGGGCCACCAGCTCCTACGAGCAGTACTTC. Translation gives CASGLAGATSSYEQYF.

The V call is TRBV6-5, the J call TRBJ1-3, with D tentatively TRBD1 (6 bases). The V gene lost 4 bases and the J gene lost 0 bases, with 16 bases spanning the gap. Germline V CDR1 and CDR2: MNHEY, SVGAGI. The CDR3 contains 17 residues. In DNA, the CDR3 is TGTGCCAGCAGTTCATACTACAGGGTCAGCTCTGGAAACACCATATATTTT. This codes for CASSSYYRVSSGNTIYF.